These T cell receptor beta chains were read from a single sample in a study of cytotoxic CD8 clonotypes in ibrutinib-treated CLL. Using immunoSEQ multiplex PCR, the repertoire was profiled, and TCRdb retains in-frame clones only, with some absent. The sample carries around 300,000 clones, just under 80% recorded once. The sample in question was PBMCs, obtained before ibrutinib treatment. All receptors come from a human donor with chronic lymphocytic leukemia. Each CDR3 is given without its conserved first and last residue. The order of the fields is V gene, CDR3 protein.

V gene: TRBV18; CDR3 protein: ASSPSGGSSTNEKLF
V gene: TRBV27; CDR3 protein: ASSSRTGAGDTEAF
V gene: TRBV18; CDR3 protein: ASSPGGVATNEKLF
V gene: TRBV4-3; CDR3 protein: ASSRGLSGTGELF
V gene: TRBV19; CDR3 protein: ASSYTANTEAF
V gene: TRBV7-8; CDR3 protein: ASSLAQGNEKLF
V gene: TRBV9; CDR3 protein: ASSGRNTGELF
V gene: TRBV4-1; CDR3 protein: ASSYRPSSSYEQY
V gene: TRBV7-3; CDR3 protein: ASSQSGSTDTQY
V gene: TRBV19; CDR3 protein: ASSLQGDAKNIQY
V gene: TRBV5-6; CDR3 protein: ASSLDWTSGSIFNEQF
V gene: TRBV27; CDR3 protein: ASSFTRGSNQPQH
V gene: TRBV4-2; CDR3 protein: ASSQDGRMASGQETQY
V gene: TRBV30; CDR3 protein: AWSARRDRGSYEQY
V gene: TRBV30; CDR3 protein: AWSLGLNSNQPQH
V gene: TRBV6-4; CDR3 protein: ASSAEREHIQY
V gene: TRBV9; CDR3 protein: ASSPAGGVAETQY
V gene: TRBV25-1; CDR3 protein: ASSAQGTYNEQF
V gene: TRBV27; CDR3 protein: ASSLSPDTQY
V gene: TRBV9; CDR3 protein: ASSGTGSSNQPQH
V gene: TRBV2; CDR3 protein: ASREVGDQPQH
V gene: TRBV28; CDR3 protein: ASSFHTSSYNEQF
V gene: TRBV5-4; CDR3 protein: ASSLGSRLAASTDTQY
V gene: TRBV6-6; CDR3 protein: ASSYRAGPDEQF
V gene: TRBV9; CDR3 protein: ASSVARGPSGYKNIQY
V gene: TRBV5-1; CDR3 protein: ASSIDRETDTQY
V gene: TRBV25-1; CDR3 protein: ASSEPQGAAKNIQY
V gene: TRBV6-1; CDR3 protein: ASSESGLAYQETQY
V gene: TRBV4-2; CDR3 protein: ASSQDRSYNEQF
V gene: TRBV29-1; CDR3 protein: SVIHRGGYNEQF